This entry lists 5 T cell receptor beta chains sequenced from one sample in a study of T cells in tumors after PD-1 blockade. Some clones are missing from TCRdb's copy, which holds only in-frame ones; the method was immunoSEQ multiplex PCR. Of roughly 49,000 clones detected, roughly 80% appear once; the ten largest clones hold 4% to 5%. Sequencing used PBMCs, obtained before anti-PD-1 treatment. The origin of the receptors is a human donor with basal cell carcinoma.

In its sample, this clone was seen once. The chain is built from TRBV7-9 and TRBJ1-3; D is unresolved. CDR1 SEHNR and CDR2 FQNEAQ come from the germline V gene (reference sequence). Trimming removed 5 bases from V and 4 bases from J, with 6 bases in between. The CDR3 extends over 12 amino acids. This chain's CDR3 is CASSRGGNTIYF. The CDR3 DNA reads TGTGCCAGCAGCCGGGGAGGAAACACCATATATTTT.

This clone was found a few times. V gene TRBV4-1 combines with J gene TRBJ1-6; TRBD1 is a possible D gene (6 bases). Germline V gives CDR1 MGHRA, CDR2 YSYEKL. V lost 1 base and J lost 6, with 13 bases in between. This CDR3 is built from 16 residues. CDR3 residues: CASSQVYTGSNSPLHF. Written as DNA, the CDR3 is TGCGCCAGCAGCCAAGTTTATACAGGGTCTAATTCACCCCTCCACTTT.

The chain is built from TRBV2 and TRBJ2-7; 10 bases match TRBD1. The junction had 11 bases not matched to a gene; V was cut back by 10 bases and J by 5 bases. The CDR3 has 14 amino acids. Germline assignment: CDR1 SNHLY and CDR2 FYNNEI. The CDR3 sequence is CANNQDRGPHEQYF. CDR3 bases: TGTGCCAACAACCAAGACAGGGGGCCCCACGAGCAGTACTTC.

The genes are TRBV27 and TRBJ2-2, with 10 bases that match TRBD1. The V and J ends lost 7 bases and 3 bases, in that order; junction bases with no gene match: 5. This CDR3 is built from 15 residues. Germline V gene sequence: CDR1 MNHEY, CDR2 SMNVEV (reference sequence). DNA for the CDR3: TGTGCCAGCACCAAGGACAGGGGGGACACCGGGGAGCTGTTTTTT. Encoded protein: CASTKDRGDTGELFF.

V is TRBV24-1 and J is TRBJ2-5; TRBD1 is a possible D gene (5 bases). This CDR3 has 15 residues. V was trimmed by 2 bases and J by 10 bases, leaving 19 bases between them. Germline assignment: CDR1 KGHDR and CDR2 SFDVKD. The CDR3: CATSDSRDRTGNQYF. CDR3 coding DNA: TGTGCCACCAGTGATTCCCGAGACAGAACCGGTAACCAGTACTTC.